Presented here are 8 T cell receptor beta chains from one specimen sequenced in a study of T cell responses to AZD1222 COVID-19 vaccine. This table comes from immunoSEQ multiplex PCR, and its TCRdb copy is limited to in-frame clones, with some not included. This repertoire shows roughly 130,000 clones, about nine tenths found once; its top ten account for over 1.2%. Sequencing used peripheral blood, obtained on day 0 of AZD1222 vaccination. All receptors come from an adult in good health.

The chain carries TRBV28 and TRBJ1-1; D gene uncertain. This CDR3 is 15 amino acids long. Trimming pared 6 bases from V and 1 base from J, leaving 15 bases between. Per the germline V gene, CDR1 is MDHEN and CDR2 is SYDVKM. CDR3 sequence reads: CASRKLEAGNTEAFF. The CDR3 DNA reads as TGTGCCAGCAGAAAATTGGAGGCAGGGAACACTGAAGCTTTCTTT.

The chain uses TRBV28 and TRBJ1-1, with D maybe TRBD1 (6 bases). The CDR3 loop spans 16 amino acids. Trimming pared 3 bases from V and 3 bases from J, leaving 17 bases between. The V gene's germline CDR1 is MDHEN and CDR2 SYDVKM. The DNA of the CDR3 is TGTGCCAGCAGTTTTAACCTGGGGGCGGACTACACTGAAGCTTTCTTT. Translating gives CASSFNLGADYTEAFF.

This rearrangement joins TRBV27 to TRBJ2-7; 11 bases align to TRBD2. Germline V gene data show CDR1 as MNHEY and CDR2 as SMNVEV (reference sequence). The CDR3 runs to 14 residues. V shed 5 bases and J 2 bases; nucleotides not matched to a gene: 2. The CDR3 protein is CASSRTSGPYEQYF. Written as DNA, the CDR3 is TGTGCCAGCAGTCGGACTAGCGGGCCCTACGAGCAGTACTTC.

The rearrangement links TRBV12-5 to TRBJ2-3; 7 positions agree with TRBD2. Germline V gene lookup returns CDR1 LGHNT and CDR2 FRNRAP. This CDR3 contains 15 residues. The trim removed 3 bases at V and 1 base at J, leaving 4 bases unmatched. CDR3 in amino acids: CASGLGAGGTDTQYF. For the CDR3, the DNA is TGTGCTAGTGGTTTAGGGGCGGGGGGCACAGATACGCAGTATTTT.

The chain combines TRBV6-5 with TRBJ1-4, with unresolved D. V lost 0 bases and J 3 bases, leaving 8 bases between the germline ends. CDR3 size: 15 residues. Germline V gene sequence: CDR1 MNHEY, CDR2 SVGAGI. The CDR3 spells CASSYSTLPNEKLFF. The CDR3 DNA follows: TGTGCCAGCAGTTACTCGACACTGCCTAATGAAAAACTGTTTTTT.

J is TRBJ2-1 and V is TRBV24-1; 14 bases fit TRBD2. This CDR3 comprises 16 residues. Germline CDR1 KGHDR, CDR2 SFDVKD. The V and J ends lost 5 bases and 7 bases, in that order; junction bases with no gene match: 6. CDR3 sequence: CATSVGGLAGVNEQFF. For the CDR3, the DNA is TGTGCCACCAGTGTTGGGGGACTAGCGGGGGTAAATGAGCAGTTCTTC.

J is TRBJ1-3 and V is TRBV6-1; D is undetermined. Looked up from germline, CDR1 is MNHNS and CDR2 is SASEGT. Trimming took 3 bases from V and 8 from J, leaving 11 bases between them. CDR3 length equals 13 residues. CDR3 coding DNA: TGTGCCAGCAGTGAGCGCTCGAGGGACACCATATATTTT. The encoded protein is CASSERSRDTIYF.

This clone was seen a single time. The V gene is TRBV24-1, the J gene TRBJ2-7; TRBD1 aligns across 8 bases. The CDR3 is made up of 16 amino acids. The germline CDR1 and CDR2 sequences are KGHDR and SFDVKD. Trimming at V came to 3 bases and at J to 2 bases, leaving 8 bases not matched to a gene. The CDR3 bases are TGTGCCACCAGTGATCCGAGACAGGGGCTCACCTACGAGCAGTACTTC. Its protein is CATSDPRQGLTYEQYF.